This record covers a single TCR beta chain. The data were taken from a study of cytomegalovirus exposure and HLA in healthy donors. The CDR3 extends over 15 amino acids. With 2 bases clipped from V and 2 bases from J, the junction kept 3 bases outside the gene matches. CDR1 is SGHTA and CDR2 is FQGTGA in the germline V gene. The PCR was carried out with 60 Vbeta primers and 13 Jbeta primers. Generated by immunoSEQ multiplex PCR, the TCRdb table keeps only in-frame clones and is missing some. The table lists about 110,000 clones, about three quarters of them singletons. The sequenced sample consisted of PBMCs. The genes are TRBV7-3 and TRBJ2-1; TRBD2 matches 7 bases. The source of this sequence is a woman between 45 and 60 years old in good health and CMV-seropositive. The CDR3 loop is CASSLSGRAYNEQFF. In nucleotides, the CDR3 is TGTGCCAGCAGCTTATCGGGGAGGGCCTACAATGAGCAGTTCTTC.